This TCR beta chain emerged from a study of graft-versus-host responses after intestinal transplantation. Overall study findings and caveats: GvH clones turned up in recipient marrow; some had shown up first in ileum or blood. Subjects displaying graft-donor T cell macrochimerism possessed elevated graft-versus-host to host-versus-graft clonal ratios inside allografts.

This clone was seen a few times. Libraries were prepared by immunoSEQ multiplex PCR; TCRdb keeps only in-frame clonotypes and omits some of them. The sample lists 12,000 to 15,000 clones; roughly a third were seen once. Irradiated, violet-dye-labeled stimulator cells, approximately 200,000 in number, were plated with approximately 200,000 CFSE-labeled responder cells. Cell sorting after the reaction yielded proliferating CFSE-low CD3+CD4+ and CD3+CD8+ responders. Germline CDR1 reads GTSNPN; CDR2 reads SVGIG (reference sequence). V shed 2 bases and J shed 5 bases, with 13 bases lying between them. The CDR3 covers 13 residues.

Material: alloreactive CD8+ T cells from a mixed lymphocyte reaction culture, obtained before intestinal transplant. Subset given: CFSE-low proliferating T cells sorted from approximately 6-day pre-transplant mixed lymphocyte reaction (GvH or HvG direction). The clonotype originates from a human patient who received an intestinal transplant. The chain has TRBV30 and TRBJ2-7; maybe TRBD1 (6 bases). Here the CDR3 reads CAWSTTGLDEQYF. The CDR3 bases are TGTGCCTGGAGTACTACAGGGTTGGACGAGCAGTACTTC.